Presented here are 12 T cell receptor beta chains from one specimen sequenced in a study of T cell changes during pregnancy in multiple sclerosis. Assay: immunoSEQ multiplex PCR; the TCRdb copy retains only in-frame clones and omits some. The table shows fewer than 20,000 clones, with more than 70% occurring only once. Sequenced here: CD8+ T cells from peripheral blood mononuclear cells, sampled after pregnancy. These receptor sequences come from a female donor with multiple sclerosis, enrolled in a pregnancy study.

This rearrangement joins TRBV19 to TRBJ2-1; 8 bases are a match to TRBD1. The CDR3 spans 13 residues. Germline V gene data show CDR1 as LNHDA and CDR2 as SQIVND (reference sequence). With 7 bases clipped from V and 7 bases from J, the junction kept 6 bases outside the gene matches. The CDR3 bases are TGTGCCAGTACCTTTCAGGGGGCGAATGAGCAGTTCTTC. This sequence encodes CASTFQGANEQFF.

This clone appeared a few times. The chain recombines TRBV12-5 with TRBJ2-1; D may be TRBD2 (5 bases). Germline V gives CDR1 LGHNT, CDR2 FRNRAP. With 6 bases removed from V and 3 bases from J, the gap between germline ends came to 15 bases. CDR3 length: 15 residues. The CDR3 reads CASGVASSNYNEQFF. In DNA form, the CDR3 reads TGTGCTAGTGGAGTAGCTAGCAGTAACTACAATGAGCAGTTCTTC.

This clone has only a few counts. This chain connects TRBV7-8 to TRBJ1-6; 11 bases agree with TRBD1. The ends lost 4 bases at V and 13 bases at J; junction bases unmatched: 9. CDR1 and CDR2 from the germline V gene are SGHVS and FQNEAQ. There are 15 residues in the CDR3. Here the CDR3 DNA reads TGTGCCAGCAGCTCGAGGACAGGGGGCGTTGAGCCCCTCCACTTT. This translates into CASSSRTGGVEPLHF.

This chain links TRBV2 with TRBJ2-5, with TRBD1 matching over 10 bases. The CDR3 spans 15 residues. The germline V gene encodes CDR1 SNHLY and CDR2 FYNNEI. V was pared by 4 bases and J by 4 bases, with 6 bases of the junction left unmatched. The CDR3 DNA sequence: TGTGCCAGCAGTGGGGGGACAGGGGAGGTAGAGACCCAGTACTTC. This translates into CASSGGTGEVETQYF.

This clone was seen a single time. DNA of the CDR3: TGTGCCAGCAGTGCGACAGGAGAGAACACAGATACGCAGTATTTT. Its protein product is CASSATGENTDTQYF. V gene TRBV6-4 combines with J gene TRBJ2-3; possible D gene TRBD1, 6 bases. The CDR3 totals 15 residues. Germline V CDR1 and CDR2: MRHNA, SNTAGT. V lost 4 bases, J lost 2 bases, and 13 bases lay in between.

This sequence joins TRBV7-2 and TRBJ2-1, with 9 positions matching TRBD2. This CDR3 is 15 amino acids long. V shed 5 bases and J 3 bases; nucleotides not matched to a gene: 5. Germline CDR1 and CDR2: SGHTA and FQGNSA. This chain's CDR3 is CASSPGSGSYNEQFF. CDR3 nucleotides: TGTGCCAGCAGCCCAGGTAGCGGGAGCTACAATGAGCAGTTCTTC.

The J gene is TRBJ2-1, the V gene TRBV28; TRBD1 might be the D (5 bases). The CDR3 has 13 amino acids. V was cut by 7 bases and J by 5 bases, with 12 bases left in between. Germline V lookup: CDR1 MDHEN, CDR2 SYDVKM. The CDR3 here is CASTLTGNNEQFF. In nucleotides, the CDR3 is TGTGCCAGCACCTTAACAGGTAACAATGAGCAGTTCTTC.

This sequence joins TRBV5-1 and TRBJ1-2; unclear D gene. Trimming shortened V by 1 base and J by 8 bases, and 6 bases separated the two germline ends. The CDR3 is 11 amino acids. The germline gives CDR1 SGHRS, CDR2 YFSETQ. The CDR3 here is CASSLSGGYTF. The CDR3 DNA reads TGCGCCAGCAGCTTGAGCGGGGGCTACACCTTC. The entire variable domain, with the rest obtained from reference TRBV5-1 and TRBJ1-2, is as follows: KAGVTQTPRYLIKTRGQQVTLSCSPISGHRSVSWYQQTPGQGLQFLFEYFSETQRNKGNFPGRFSGRQFSNSRSEMNVSTLELGDSALYLCASSLSGGYTFGSGTRLTVV.

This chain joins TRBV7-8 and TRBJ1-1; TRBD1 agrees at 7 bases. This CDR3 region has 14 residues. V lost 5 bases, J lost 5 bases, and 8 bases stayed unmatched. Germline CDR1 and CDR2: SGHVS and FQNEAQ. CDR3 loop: CASSEGAVGTEAFF. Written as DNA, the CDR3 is TGTGCCAGCAGCGAGGGGGCGGTGGGGACTGAAGCTTTCTTT.

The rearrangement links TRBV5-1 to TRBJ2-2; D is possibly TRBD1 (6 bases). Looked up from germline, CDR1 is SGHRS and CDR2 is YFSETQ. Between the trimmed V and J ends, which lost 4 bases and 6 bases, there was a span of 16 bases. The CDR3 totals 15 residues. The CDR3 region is CASSPGFNRAGELFF. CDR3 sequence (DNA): TGCGCCAGCAGCCCGGGGTTTAACAGGGCCGGGGAGCTGTTTTTT. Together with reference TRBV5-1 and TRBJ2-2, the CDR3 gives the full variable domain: KAGVTQTPRYLIKTRGQQVTLSCSPISGHRSVSWYQQTPGQGLQFLFEYFSETQRNKGNFPGRFSGRQFSNSRSEMNVSTLELGDSALYLCASSPGFNRAGELFFGEGSRLTVL.

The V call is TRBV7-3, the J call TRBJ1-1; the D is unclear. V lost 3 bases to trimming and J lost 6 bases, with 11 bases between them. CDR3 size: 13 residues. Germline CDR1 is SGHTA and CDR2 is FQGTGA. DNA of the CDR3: TGTGCCAGCAGCTTCGCGTTAAATTCTGAAGCTTTCTTT. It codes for CASSFALNSEAFF. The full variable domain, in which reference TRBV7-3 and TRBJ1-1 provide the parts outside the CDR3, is GAGVSQTPSNKVTEKGKYVELRCDPISGHTALYWYRQSLGQGPEFLIYFQGTGAADDSGLPNDRFFAVRPEGSVSTLKIQRTERGDSAVYLCASSFALNSEAFFGQGTRLTVV.

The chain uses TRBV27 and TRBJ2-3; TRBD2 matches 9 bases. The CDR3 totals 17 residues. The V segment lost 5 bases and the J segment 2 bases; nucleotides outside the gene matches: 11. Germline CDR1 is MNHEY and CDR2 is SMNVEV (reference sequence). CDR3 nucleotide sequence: TGTGCCAGCAGTGCGTGGGCGGGGGGGCATGACACAGATACGCAGTATTTT. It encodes CASSAWAGGHDTDTQYF.